The TCR beta chain described here comes from a study of immune characteristics of hereditary and idiopathic chronic pancreatitis. Points from the study as a whole: Hereditary and idiopathic cases differed in TRBV10, TRBV19, TRBV23 and TRBV5 usage.

Total pancreatectomy with islet autotransplantation was the source of the chronic pancreatitis pancreas tissue. Trimming cost V 1 base and J 6 bases, with 9 bases left between them. Germline V CDR1 and CDR2: MNHEY, SVGAGI. The length of the CDR3 is 13 residues. A word on this clone: Its cognate antigen is unknown.

Using immunoSEQ multiplex PCR, the repertoire was profiled, and TCRdb retains in-frame clones only, with some absent. The sample carries 11,000 to 15,000 clones, 73% recorded once. Sequences were obtained from pancreas tissue with hereditary chronic pancreatitis. This chain joins TRBV6-5 and TRBJ1-1; D perhaps matches TRBD1 (6 bases). The receptor comes from a human donor with chronic pancreatitis. This CDR3 reads CASSYLTGSEAFF. In DNA, the CDR3 is TGTGCCAGCAGTTACTTGACAGGCTCTGAAGCTTTCTTT.